The 5 T cell receptor beta chains listed next were all sequenced from one sample in a study of T cells in Graves' hyperthyroidism and ophthalmopathy. RNA transcripts served as the template for amplifying TCR beta CDR3 regions. An initial round of RT-PCR targeting the TCR CDR3 relied on the HTBI primer set. TCRdb reanalysed the multiplex PCR reads using MiXCR and keeps one entry per CDR3 protein. The table has 450,000 to 600,000 distinct CDR3 sequences, 12% to 15% seen once. The sequenced sample consisted of blood. The source is a woman aged 40-49 years with Graves' hyperthyroidism.

This chain connects TRBV5-1 to TRBJ2-1, with no clear D. The CDR3 covers 12 residues. CDR1 SGHRS and CDR2 YFSETQ come from the germline V gene. The V end was cut by 4 bases, the J end by 9 bases, with 11 bases between. CDR3 region: CASSPQDGEQFF. CDR3 nucleotides: TGCGCCAGCAGCCCTCAAGACGGTGAGCAGTTCTTC.

The rearrangement links TRBV2 to TRBJ1-5; 11 bases are a match to TRBD1. The V segment lost 1 base and the J segment 3 bases; nucleotides outside the gene matches: 2. This CDR3 is 16 amino acids long. Germline assignment: CDR1 SNHLY and CDR2 FYNNEI. CDR3 loop: CASSEGGQGVNQPQHF. As DNA, the CDR3 is TGTGCCAGCAGTGAAGGGGGACAGGGGGTCAATCAGCCCCAGCATTTT.

This clonotype was found a few times. The chain joins TRBV30 to TRBJ1-5, with D maybe TRBD1 (5 bases). Trimming took 3 bases from V and 3 from J, leaving 9 bases between them. This CDR3 is 13 amino acids long. Germline V gene data show CDR1 as GTSNPN and CDR2 as SVGIG (reference sequence). The CDR3 is CAWSPGHNQPQHF. CDR3 nucleotide sequence: TGTGCCTGGAGCCCGGGGCACAATCAGCCCCAGCATTTT. Together with reference TRBV30 and TRBJ1-5, the CDR3 gives the full variable domain: SQTIHQWPATLVQPVGSPLSLECTVEGTSNPNLYWYRQAAGRGLQLLFYSVGIGQISSEVPQNLSASRPQDRQFILSSKKLLLSDSGFYLCAWSPGHNQPQHFGDGTRLSIL.

On this clonotype: A much larger clone differs by one base, so this may be a read error. V is TRBV11-1 and J is TRBJ2-1; 8 nucleotides line up with TRBD2. The CDR3 has 13 amino acids. Germline V gene sequence: CDR1 SGHAT, CDR2 FQDESV (reference sequence). Losses at the gene ends were 5 bases for V and 8 bases for J; bases not matched to a gene: 5. The CDR3: CASSPVSGDEQFF. The CDR3 DNA reads TGTGCCAGCAGCCCCGTTAGCGGGGATGAGCAGTTCTTC.

This clonotype appeared a few times. The gene calls are TRBV5-1 and TRBJ1-1, with D tentatively TRBD1 (6 bases). Between the trimmed V and J ends, which lost 4 bases and 4 bases, there was a span of 14 bases. CDR1 and CDR2 (germline): SGHRS, YFSETQ. CDR3 size: 14 residues. CDR3 nucleotide sequence: TGCGCCAGCAGCCCTAAACCAGGGGCCACTGAAGCTTTCTTT. This codes for CASSPKPGATEAFF.